This section outlines one TCR beta chain sequence together with its context. There are 15 residues in the CDR3. Unmatched junction bases numbered 16, after V lost 7 bases and J lost 8 bases. Germline V gene lookup returns CDR1 SQVTM and CDR2 ANQGSEA. Generated by immunoSEQ multiplex PCR, the TCRdb table keeps only in-frame clones and is missing some. The sample yields around 170,000 clones, more than 75% seen once. These data are taken from a study of blood T cell repertoires in COVID-19. The sample taken for sequencing was PBMCs or T cells enriched from blood (not recorded which). The rearrangement links TRBV29-1 to TRBJ2-1; 8 nucleotides match TRBD2. The TCR comes from a woman in her twenties or thirties who had recovered from COVID-19. The CDR3 region is CSAGEGGRPLDEQFF. The CDR3 DNA follows: TGCAGCGCCGGGGAAGGCGGGAGGCCCTTGGATGAGCAGTTCTTC.